The T cell receptor (beta chain) described here comes from a study of T cells in lung cancer brain metastases. Concerning this clone: Antigen specificity is unknown.

Paired samples had equal genomic DNA input, ranging about 2 to 5 ug. Profiled with immunoSEQ multiplex PCR; TCRdb holds only in-frame clones, not every one. The sample yields 2,000 or so clones, more than 85% seen once. The study's findings and limits: Compared with paired primaries, brain metastases showed fewer unique productive clones (approximately 1,500 versus 4,300). Most clones were lesion-specific, with limited overlap between paired lesions (Morisita roughly 0.25).

Resection was for synchronous oligometastatic disease or a late solitary brain metastasis recurrence. This clonotype originated in a woman aged 50 to 60 with non-small cell lung cancer that had spread to the brain. The material sequenced was tumor tissue from a brain metastasis.

The CDR3 spells CAWSVPGTVRNQPQHF. In DNA form, the CDR3 reads TGTGCCTGGAGTGTCCCCGGGACAGTTCGCAATCAGCCCCAGCATTTT. The chain uses TRBV30 and TRBJ1-5; 7 bases line up with TRBD1. The CDR3 has 16 amino acids. V shed 0 bases, J shed 2 bases, and the junction held 7 bases outside the gene matches. Germline CDR1 is GTSNPN and CDR2 is SVGIG (reference sequence).